This note documents a single T cell receptor beta chain sequence. Its antigen is not known. Specified time point: week 47, end of study. Vaccination used 300 ug of mutant IDH1 20-mer peptide per dose, with topical imiquimod. The data originate from a study of a mutant IDH1 vaccine in newly diagnosed glioma. At the level of the study: It was at week 35 that visit V12 occurred, and at week 47 that visit V13 did. Findings of the study overall: Changes in the top peripheral T cell clonotypes seemingly had no bearing on pseudoprogression.

Germline-derived CDR1 and CDR2 are MNHNS and SASEGT. With 1 base removed from V and 5 bases from J, the gap between germline ends came to 12 bases. The CDR3 totals 16 residues. Data came from immunoSEQ multiplex PCR; TCRdb stores just in-frame clones and leaves some out. This sample has about 94,000 clones; roughly 90% occur once, and the top ten carry 0.7% to 0.95%. The chain couples TRBV6-1 to TRBJ1-6; D call uncertain. Specimen: PBMCs, collected from a glioma patient whose treatment included an IDH1 peptide vaccine. This receptor was taken from a woman in her forties or fifties with glioma. CDR3 nucleotide sequence: TGTGCCAGCAGTGAAGTTCTGGCACGGGATAATTCACCCCTCCACTTT. It codes for CASSEVLARDNSPLHF.